This is a list of T cell receptor beta chains from one sample in a study of cytomegalovirus exposure and HLA in healthy donors. Clones were read by immunoSEQ multiplex PCR, and TCRdb kept only the in-frame ones, dropping some. The data show 220,000 or so clones, with approximately 80% seen just once and more than 12% held by the top ten. Material: PBMCs. Every receptor here comes from a woman aged 30 to 39 in good health and CMV-seropositive. Each CDR3 is given with its conserved first and last residue. A D gene is named only where the DNA matches it firmly. Where a row states a size, it is once, few, many or the class of an expanded clone; other rows omit it.

clone_size: -
d_call: TRBD1
j_call: TRBJ1-1
v_call: TRBV6-4
cdr3_length: 14
cdr3_aa: CASSSGGMNTEAFF
cdr3_nt: TGTGCCAGCAGTTCAGGGGGCATGAACACTGAAGCTTTCTTT

clone_size: once
d_call: -
j_call: TRBJ1-1
v_call: TRBV18
cdr3_length: 13
cdr3_aa: CASSSTDNTEAFF
cdr3_nt: TGTGCCAGCTCATCGACAGATAACACTGAAGCTTTCTTT

clone_size: -
d_call: TRBD2
j_call: TRBJ2-3
v_call: TRBV27
cdr3_length: 18
cdr3_aa: CASRSFGLAREMGDTQYF
cdr3_nt: TGTGCCAGCAGATCCTTCGGACTAGCCCGGGAGATGGGAGATACGCAGTATTTT

clone_size: once
d_call: -
j_call: TRBJ2-7
v_call: TRBV29-1
cdr3_length: 14
cdr3_aa: CSVGAGTLVYEQYF
cdr3_nt: TGCAGCGTTGGAGCCGGGACACTGGTCTACGAGCAGTACTTC

clone_size: -
d_call: -
j_call: TRBJ1-1
v_call: TRBV5-1
cdr3_length: 14
cdr3_aa: CASSLSGGEAEAFF
cdr3_nt: TGCGCCAGCAGCTTGTCAGGAGGGGAGGCTGAAGCTTTCTTT

clone_size: -
d_call: TRBD1
j_call: TRBJ2-3
v_call: TRBV2
cdr3_length: 17
cdr3_aa: CASKGLTGQGESDTQYF
cdr3_nt: TGTGCCAGCAAGGGGCTGACCGGGCAGGGGGAATCCGATACGCAGTATTTT

clone_size: once
d_call: TRBD2
j_call: TRBJ2-1
v_call: TRBV19
cdr3_length: 18
cdr3_aa: CASSIEGLAGGVYNEQFF
cdr3_nt: TGTGCCAGTAGTATAGAGGGACTAGCGGGAGGAGTCTACAATGAGCAGTTCTTC

clone_size: -
d_call: TRBD1
j_call: TRBJ1-2
v_call: TRBV5-6
cdr3_length: 15
cdr3_aa: CASSPTGGHFYGYTF
cdr3_nt: TGTGCCAGCAGCCCGACAGGGGGCCATTTCTATGGCTACACCTTC

clone_size: once
d_call: -
j_call: TRBJ1-2
v_call: TRBV28
cdr3_length: 14
cdr3_aa: CASSNWGRFYGYTF
cdr3_nt: TGTGCCAGCAGTAATTGGGGGCGTTTCTATGGCTACACCTTC

clone_size: -
d_call: -
j_call: TRBJ2-3
v_call: TRBV11-3
cdr3_length: 13
cdr3_aa: CASKMGGTDTQYF
cdr3_nt: TGTGCCAGTAAAATGGGGGGCACAGATACGCAGTATTTT

clone_size: -
d_call: -
j_call: TRBJ1-2
v_call: TRBV29-1
cdr3_length: 13
cdr3_aa: CSVEAGGNYGYTF
cdr3_nt: TGCAGCGTTGAAGCCGGGGGCAACTATGGCTACACCTTC

clone_size: -
d_call: -
j_call: TRBJ2-1
v_call: TRBV5-6
cdr3_length: 14
cdr3_aa: CASSLFQGYNEQFF
cdr3_nt: TGTGCCAGCAGCTTGTTTCAGGGCTACAATGAGCAGTTCTTC

clone_size: few
d_call: -
j_call: TRBJ2-3
v_call: TRBV7-2
cdr3_length: 15
cdr3_aa: CASSLALRVGDTQYF
cdr3_nt: TGTGCCAGCAGCTTAGCTCTTAGGGTGGGCGATACGCAGTATTTT

clone_size: -
d_call: -
j_call: TRBJ2-3
v_call: TRBV2
cdr3_length: 13
cdr3_aa: CASKGRGGDTQYF
cdr3_nt: TGTGCCAGCAAAGGTAGGGGAGGCGATACGCAGTATTTT

clone_size: -
d_call: TRBD1
j_call: TRBJ1-2
v_call: TRBV6-9
cdr3_length: 13
cdr3_aa: CASSVMTGGGYTF
cdr3_nt: TGTGCCAGCAGCGTAATGACAGGGGGTGGCTACACCTTC

clone_size: -
d_call: -
j_call: TRBJ2-1
v_call: TRBV9
cdr3_length: 14
cdr3_aa: CASSGDSRRNEQFF
cdr3_nt: TGTGCCAGCAGCGGGGACTCACGCCGAAATGAGCAGTTCTTC

clone_size: -
d_call: -
j_call: TRBJ2-5
v_call: TRBV7-2
cdr3_length: 17
cdr3_aa: CASSSQGYRRIQETQYF
cdr3_nt: TGTGCCAGCAGCTCACAGGGATATAGGCGAATACAAGAGACCCAGTACTTC

clone_size: few
d_call: -
j_call: TRBJ1-5
v_call: TRBV2
cdr3_length: 12
cdr3_aa: CASSGLRDSKHF
cdr3_nt: TGTGCCAGCAGTGGGCTGAGGGATTCAAAGCATTTT

clone_size: -
d_call: -
j_call: TRBJ2-7
v_call: TRBV10-3
cdr3_length: 11
cdr3_aa: CAISELNEQYF
cdr3_nt: TGTGCCATCAGTGAATTGAACGAGCAGTACTTC

clone_size: -
d_call: TRBD1
j_call: TRBJ1-2
v_call: TRBV4-3
cdr3_length: 13
cdr3_aa: CASSQQTGDGYTF
cdr3_nt: TGCGCCAGCAGCCAACAAACAGGGGATGGCTACACCTTC

clone_size: -
d_call: -
j_call: TRBJ2-7
v_call: TRBV29-1
cdr3_length: 15
cdr3_aa: CSVRGAMGHDYEQYF
cdr3_nt: TGCAGCGTTCGGGGAGCGATGGGACACGATTACGAGCAGTACTTC

clone_size: -
d_call: TRBD2
j_call: TRBJ2-7
v_call: TRBV30
cdr3_length: 15
cdr3_aa: CAWSRAGGTSDEQYF
cdr3_nt: TGTGCCTGGAGTCGAGCGGGGGGGACAAGTGACGAGCAGTACTTC

clone_size: -
d_call: TRBD2
j_call: TRBJ2-3
v_call: TRBV29-1
cdr3_length: 13
cdr3_aa: CSCTSGSTDTQYF
cdr3_nt: TGCAGCTGTACTAGCGGGAGCACAGATACGCAGTATTTT

clone_size: -
d_call: TRBD2
j_call: TRBJ2-7
v_call: TRBV19
cdr3_length: 14
cdr3_aa: CASIGGRFPYEQYF
cdr3_nt: TGTGCCAGTATTGGCGGGAGGTTCCCCTACGAGCAGTACTTC